Included here is one TCR beta chain sequence, with context. Repertoires were generated with immunoSEQ multiplex PCR, while TCRdb's copy carries only in-frame clones and drops some. The sample holds about 78,000 clones, almost 85% seen once. Germline V gives CDR1 SGHRS, CDR2 YFSETQ. V dropped 5 bases and J dropped 3 bases, with 23 bases sitting between them. This CDR3 spans 17 amino acids. The data derive from a study of OX40 agonist ivuxolimab in advanced cancers. The wider study: Earlier anti-PD-1, anti-PD-L1 or anti-CTLA-4 therapy was permitted; about 38% had received some.

The chain couples TRBV5-1 to TRBJ1-1; D ambiguous. The sequencing used CD4+ or CD8+ T cells sorted from blood, collected in a trial of the OX40 agonist ivuxolimab. This sequence originates from an adult with an advanced solid tumor such as melanoma, head and neck, liver or kidney cancer. The CDR3 spells CASRPLGQTQLDTEAFF. The DNA of the CDR3 is TGCGCCAGCAGACCCCTCGGTCAGACACAACTAGACACTGAAGCTTTCTTT.